This paragraph covers one T cell receptor (beta chain) sequence. No cognate antigen has been identified for it. Per-base quality was not reported, and no clone a single base away is much larger than it. One collaborating source in Seattle enrolled patients while the patients were actively infected and followed the patients over time throughout the course of disease. Each collaborating institution followed its own protocols to collect whole blood in K2EDTA tubes. For TCRbeta analysis, collaborator samples were shipped as frozen whole blood, as isolated PBMCs, or as DNA extracted from either sample type. The immunoSEQ Assay, a bias-controlled multiplex PCR, was used to amplify TCRbeta CDR3 regions from genomic DNA. On the authors' methods: Nucleated cell counts per sample were estimated from amplification of reference gene primers within the assay. To quantify the absolute abundance of each unique TCRbeta CDR3 rearrangement, sequence reads were collapsed and filtered. For each sample, productive Simpson clonality was calculated as the square root of Simpson's diversity index over productive rearrangements. The clones in this table, taken by TCRdb from immuneACCESS, are in-frame only. Not every clone is retained; where verified, under half of the shortfall comes from an unresolved V gene, and the cause of the rest is unknown. V and J calls plus clone size are reproduced from that table; the DNA served to infer D and trimming. For this sample the table gives roughly 380,000 clones, of which 89% were detected only once. The ten largest clones take up 1.5% to 1.8% of the sample.

This entry is derived from a study of blood T cell repertoires in COVID-19 (dated by TCRdb to the early 2020s). Describing the broader study: Samples from collaborators originated in the United States, Italy and Spain and spanned both the acute and convalescent phases of COVID-19. Samples were obtained from the ongoing ImmuneRACE study (first 160 participants) and from 1,254 subjects provided by 6 global collaborators. The prospective study material was composed of cDNA or gDNA derived from T cells, B-cell-depleted T cells, or PBMCs. A de-identified subject ID, COVID-19 status, age in years and sex were almost always included in the sample metadata. Where HLA class I and class II types were available, the types were taken from metadata supplied by the sample provider, not from assay-based typing. A freely available public database, intended as a resource for researchers studying the immune response to SARS-CoV-2, is where the repertoires were released. The dataset comprised deeply sampled blood TCRbeta repertoires from subjects exposed to, actively infected with, or recovered from COVID-19.

Here is what the overall study found, with its caveats: Clinical and demographic metadata were provided uncurated, with the amount varying by source and participant.

This receptor was taken from a middle-aged woman with COVID-19, enrolled during active disease. The sequencing sample was made of peripheral blood.

The CDR3 reads as follows: CASRSEGAFDGYTF. The bases read TGTGCCAGCAGGTCCGAGGGGGCCTTCGATGGCTACACCTTC. This chain is built from TRBV28 and TRBJ1-2, with 7 central nucleotides matching TRBD1. From the cysteine through the phenylalanine, the CDR3 covers 14 amino acids. Only the CDR3 DNA stays, 42 bases, in frame from base 1. The V end gives up 6 bases and the J end 6 bases, leaving 10 bases in the junction not matched to a gene. Per the germline V gene, MDHEN is the CDR1 and SYDVKM is the CDR2.